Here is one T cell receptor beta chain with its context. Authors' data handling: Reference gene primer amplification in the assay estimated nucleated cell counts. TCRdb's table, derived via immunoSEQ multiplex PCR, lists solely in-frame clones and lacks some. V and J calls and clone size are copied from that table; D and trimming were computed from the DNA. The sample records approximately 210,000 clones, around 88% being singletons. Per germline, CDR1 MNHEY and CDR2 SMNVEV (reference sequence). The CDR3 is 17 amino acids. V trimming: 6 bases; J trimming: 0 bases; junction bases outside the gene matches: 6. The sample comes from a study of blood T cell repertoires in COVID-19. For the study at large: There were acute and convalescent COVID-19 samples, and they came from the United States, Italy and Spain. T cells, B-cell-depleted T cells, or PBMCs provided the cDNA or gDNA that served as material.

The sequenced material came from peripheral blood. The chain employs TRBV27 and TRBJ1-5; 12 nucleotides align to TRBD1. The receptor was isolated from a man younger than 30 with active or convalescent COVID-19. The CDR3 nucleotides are TGTGCCAGCAGAGGGACAGGGGGCGAATATAGCAATCAGCCCCAGCATTTT. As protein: CASRGTGGEYSNQPQHF.